What follows are 8 T cell receptor beta chains derived from one specimen sequenced in a study of T cell responses to AZD1222 COVID-19 vaccine. Sequenced by immunoSEQ multiplex PCR; TCRdb stores in-frame clones only, minus some. The sample consists of around 110,000 clones, 87% of them appearing once. This material consisted of peripheral blood, taken on day 0 of AZD1222 vaccination. These receptors came from an adult in good health.

This clone was seen once. V gene TRBV27 combines with J gene TRBJ1-4; a possible D gene is TRBD1 (5 bases). This CDR3 region has 17 residues. CDR1 MNHEY and CDR2 SMNVEV come from the germline V gene (reference sequence). The V end was cut by 5 bases, the J end by 7 bases, with 23 bases between. In DNA, the CDR3 is TGTGCCAGCAGTCTCCGCAGCCGACAGAGGGGAGCTGAAAAACTGTTTTTT. Residues: CASSLRSRQRGAEKLFF.

The chain combines TRBV24-1 with TRBJ2-2, with 8 nucleotides matching TRBD2. From germline, CDR1 is KGHDR and CDR2 SFDVKD. Trimming removed 4 bases from V and 5 bases from J; junction bases left unmatched: 2. The CDR3 runs to 14 residues. Here the CDR3 reads CATSESGRTGELFF. The CDR3 coding sequence is TGTGCCACCAGTGAGAGCGGGAGAACCGGGGAGCTGTTTTTT.

The chain joins TRBV3-1 (or the pseudogene TRBV3-2) to TRBJ2-1; 10 positions agree with TRBD2. The CDR3 sequence is 16 residues long. Germline CDR1 is LGHDT and CDR2 is YNNKEL (reference sequence). Trimming took 3 bases from V and 7 from J; bases not matched to a gene: 9. The CDR3 sequence is CASSHLAGDGGNEQFF. The CDR3 DNA follows: TGTGCCAGCAGCCACCTAGCGGGAGATGGAGGAAATGAGCAGTTCTTC.

V usage is TRBV15 and J usage is TRBJ1-5; no clear D gene. Germline V CDR1 and CDR2: LNHNV, YYDKDF (reference sequence). The V and J ends lost 0 bases and 0 bases respectively, with 12 bases between them. The CDR3 has 17 amino acids. The CDR3 loop is CATSRDQGLYSNQPQHF. DNA of the CDR3: TGTGCCACCAGCAGAGATCAAGGATTGTATAGCAATCAGCCCCAGCATTTT.

This clone was counted a few times. This chain joins TRBV7-2 and TRBJ1-5; maybe TRBD1 (6 bases). CDR1 and CDR2 (germline): SGHTA, FQGNSA. This CDR3 is built from 13 residues. The V end was cut by 6 bases, the J end by 5 bases, with 11 bases between. CDR3 coding DNA: TGTGCCAGCAGTGTTAGGGGGGATCAGCCCCAGCATTTT. Amino acids: CASSVRGDQPQHF.

The chain uses TRBV5-1 and TRBJ2-2; the D gene is possibly TRBD1 (6 bases). Trimming removed 0 bases at V and 4 bases at J, with 7 bases between. The CDR3 covers 14 residues. Germline V gene data show CDR1 as SGHRS and CDR2 as YFSETQ. The DNA of the CDR3 is TGCGCCAGCAGCTTGGAGGACAGCACCGGGGAGCTGTTTTTT. Protein: CASSLEDSTGELFF.

This rearrangement joins TRBV11-2 to TRBJ2-1; 9 bases match TRBD2. The V segment lost 1 base and the J segment 4 bases; nucleotides outside the gene matches: 8. Germline values: CDR1 SGHAT, CDR2 FQNNGV. The CDR3 is 17 amino acids. The CDR3 region has the DNA TGTGCCAGCAGCTTAGGAGGGGGGACTAGCAGATACAATGAGCAGTTCTTC. The encoded protein is CASSLGGGTSRYNEQFF.

J is TRBJ2-7 and V is TRBV27; possible D gene TRBD1, 6 bases. The CDR3 is made up of 11 amino acids. The V end lost 10 bases, the J end lost 7 bases, and 14 bases lay between the germline ends. Germline CDR1 is MNHEY and CDR2 is SMNVEV (reference sequence). CDR3 region: CATKQGAEQYF. CDR3 coding DNA: TGTGCCACCAAACAGGGTGCTGAGCAGTACTTC.